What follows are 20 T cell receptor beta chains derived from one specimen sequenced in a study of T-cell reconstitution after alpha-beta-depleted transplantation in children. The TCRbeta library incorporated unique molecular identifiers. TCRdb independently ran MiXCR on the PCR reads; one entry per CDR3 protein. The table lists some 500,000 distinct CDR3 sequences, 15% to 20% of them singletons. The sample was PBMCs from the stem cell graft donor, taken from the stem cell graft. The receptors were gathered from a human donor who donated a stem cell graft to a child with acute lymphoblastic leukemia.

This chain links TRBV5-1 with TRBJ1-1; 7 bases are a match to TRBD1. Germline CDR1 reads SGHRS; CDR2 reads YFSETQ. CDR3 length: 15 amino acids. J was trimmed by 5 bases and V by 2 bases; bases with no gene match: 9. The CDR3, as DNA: TGCGCCAGCAGCTTAGGACAGGCCGGAGGTACTGAAGCTTTCTTT. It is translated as CASSLGQAGGTEAFF.

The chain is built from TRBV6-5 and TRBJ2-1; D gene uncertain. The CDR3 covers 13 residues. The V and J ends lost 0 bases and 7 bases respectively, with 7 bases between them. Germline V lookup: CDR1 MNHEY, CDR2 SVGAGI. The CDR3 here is CASSYSGWNEQFF. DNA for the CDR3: TGTGCCAGCAGTTACTCGGGGTGGAATGAGCAGTTCTTC.

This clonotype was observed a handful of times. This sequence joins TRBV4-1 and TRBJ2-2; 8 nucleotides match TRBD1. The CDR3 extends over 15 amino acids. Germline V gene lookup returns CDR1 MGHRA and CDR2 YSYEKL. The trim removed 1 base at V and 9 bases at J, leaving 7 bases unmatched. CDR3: CASSQVRQGNRELFF. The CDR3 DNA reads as TGCGCCAGCAGCCAAGTTCGACAGGGGAATCGGGAGCTGTTTTTT.

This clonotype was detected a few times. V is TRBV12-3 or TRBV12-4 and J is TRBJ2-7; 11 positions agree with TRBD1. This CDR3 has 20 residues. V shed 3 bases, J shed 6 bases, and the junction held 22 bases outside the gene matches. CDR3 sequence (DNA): TGTGCCAGCAGTTTTTCGGGTGCGTGGTCTAATAGGACAGGGGGCCTCGAGCAGTACTTC. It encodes CASSFSGAWSNRTGGLEQYF.

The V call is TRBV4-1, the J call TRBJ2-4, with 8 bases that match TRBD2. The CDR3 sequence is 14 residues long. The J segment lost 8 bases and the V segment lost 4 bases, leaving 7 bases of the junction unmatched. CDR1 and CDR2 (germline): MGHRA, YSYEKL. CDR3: CASSRGLGRDIQYF. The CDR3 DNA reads TGCGCCAGCAGCCGGGGACTAGGCAGGGACATTCAGTACTTC.

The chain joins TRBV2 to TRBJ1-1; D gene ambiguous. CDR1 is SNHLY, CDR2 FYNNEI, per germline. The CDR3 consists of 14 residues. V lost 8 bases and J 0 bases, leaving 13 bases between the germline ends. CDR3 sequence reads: CASLYRRMNTEAFF. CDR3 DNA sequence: TGTGCCAGCCTTTACCGGAGGATGAACACTGAAGCTTTCTTT.

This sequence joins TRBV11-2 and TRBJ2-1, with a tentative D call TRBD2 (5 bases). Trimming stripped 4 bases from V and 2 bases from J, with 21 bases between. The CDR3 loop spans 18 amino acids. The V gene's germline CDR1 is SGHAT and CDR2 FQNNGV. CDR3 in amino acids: CASSSPKASSTPYNEQFF. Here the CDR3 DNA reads TGTGCCAGCAGCTCACCCAAGGCTAGCTCGACGCCCTACAATGAGCAGTTCTTC.

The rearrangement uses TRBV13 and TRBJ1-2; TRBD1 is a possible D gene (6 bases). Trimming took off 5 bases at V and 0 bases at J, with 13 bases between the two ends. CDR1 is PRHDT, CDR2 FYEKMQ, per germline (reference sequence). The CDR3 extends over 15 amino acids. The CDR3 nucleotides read TGTGCCAGCAGCCAGGGGCCTACGTCTAACTATGGCTACACCTTC. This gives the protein CASSQGPTSNYGYTF.

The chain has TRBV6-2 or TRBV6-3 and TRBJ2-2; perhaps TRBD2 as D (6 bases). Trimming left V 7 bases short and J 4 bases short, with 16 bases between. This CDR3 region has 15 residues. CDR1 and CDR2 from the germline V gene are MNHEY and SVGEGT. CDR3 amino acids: CASKGLARTTGELFF. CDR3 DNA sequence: TGTGCCAGCAAGGGGCTAGCGAGAACCACCGGGGAGCTGTTTTTT.

CDR3 region: CATSRGRRGSGELFF. The DNA of the CDR3 is TGTGCCACCAGCAGAGGAAGGAGGGGCAGCGGGGAGCTGTTTTTT. V usage is TRBV15 and J usage is TRBJ2-2; D perhaps matches TRBD2 (6 bases). The CDR3 spans 15 residues. CDR1 is LNHNV, CDR2 YYDKDF, per germline (reference sequence). V lost 1 base and J lost 7, with 13 bases in between.

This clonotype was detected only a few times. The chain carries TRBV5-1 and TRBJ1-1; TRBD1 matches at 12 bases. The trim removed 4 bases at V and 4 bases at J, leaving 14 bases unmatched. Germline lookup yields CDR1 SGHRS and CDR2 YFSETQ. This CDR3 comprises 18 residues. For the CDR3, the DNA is TGCGCCAGCAGCCTGCACCCGGGACAGGGGGCGAGGGGCACTGAAGCTTTCTTT. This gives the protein CASSLHPGQGARGTEAFF.

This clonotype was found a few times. The CDR3 spells CASSDWSSTDTQYF. The CDR3, as DNA: TGTGCCAGCAGTGATTGGTCTAGCACAGATACGCAGTATTTT. The chain recombines TRBV25-1 with TRBJ2-3; D gene uncertain. CDR1 is MGHDK and CDR2 is SYGVNS in the germline V gene. This CDR3 has 14 amino acids. The germline V and J ends were trimmed by 3 bases and 0 bases, with 7 bases remaining between them.

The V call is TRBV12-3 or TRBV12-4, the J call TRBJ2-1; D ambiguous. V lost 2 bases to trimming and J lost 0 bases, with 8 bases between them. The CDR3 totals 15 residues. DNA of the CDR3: TGTGCCAGCAGTTTAACCAGTCCCTCCTACAATGAGCAGTTCTTC. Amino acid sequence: CASSLTSPSYNEQFF.

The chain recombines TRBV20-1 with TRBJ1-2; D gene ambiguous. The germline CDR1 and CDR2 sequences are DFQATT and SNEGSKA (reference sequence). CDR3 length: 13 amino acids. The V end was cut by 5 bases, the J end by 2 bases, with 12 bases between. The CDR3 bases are TGCAGTGCTGGCGGGCAGCTAAACTATGGCTACACCTTC. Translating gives CSAGGQLNYGYTF.

This chain's CDR3 is CASRPGQGNYGYTF. The CDR3 region has the DNA TGTGCCAGCAGACCGGGACAGGGGAACTATGGCTACACCTTC. V and J are TRBV12-3 or TRBV12-4 and TRBJ1-2; TRBD1 agrees at 10 bases. Trimming at V came to 6 bases and at J to 2 bases, leaving 3 bases not matched to a gene. This CDR3 region has 14 residues.

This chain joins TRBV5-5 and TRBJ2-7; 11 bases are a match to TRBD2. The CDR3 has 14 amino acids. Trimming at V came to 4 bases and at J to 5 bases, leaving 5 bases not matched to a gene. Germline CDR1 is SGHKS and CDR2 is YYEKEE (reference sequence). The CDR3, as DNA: TGTGCCAGCAGCATACTAGCGGGAGTCCACGAGCAGTACTTC. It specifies CASSILAGVHEQYF.

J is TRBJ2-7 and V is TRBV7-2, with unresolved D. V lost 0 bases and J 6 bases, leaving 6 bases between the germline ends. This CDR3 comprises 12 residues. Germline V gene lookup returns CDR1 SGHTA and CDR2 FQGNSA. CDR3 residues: CASSLARSEQYF. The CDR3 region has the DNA TGTGCCAGCAGCTTAGCAAGGAGCGAGCAGTACTTC. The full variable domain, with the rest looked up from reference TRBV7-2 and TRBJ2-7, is GAGVSQSPSNKVTEKGKDVELRCDPISGHTALYWYRQSLGQGLEFLIYFQGNSAPDKSGLPSDRFSAERTGGSVSTLTIQRTQQEDSAVYLCASSLARSEQYFGPGTRLTVT.

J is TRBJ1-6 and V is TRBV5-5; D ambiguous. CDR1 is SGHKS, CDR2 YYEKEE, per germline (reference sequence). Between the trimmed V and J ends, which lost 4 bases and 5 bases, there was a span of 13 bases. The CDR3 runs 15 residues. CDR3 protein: CASSLAIGNNSPLHF. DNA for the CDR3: TGTGCCAGCAGCCTCGCCATAGGCAATAATTCACCCCTCCACTTT.

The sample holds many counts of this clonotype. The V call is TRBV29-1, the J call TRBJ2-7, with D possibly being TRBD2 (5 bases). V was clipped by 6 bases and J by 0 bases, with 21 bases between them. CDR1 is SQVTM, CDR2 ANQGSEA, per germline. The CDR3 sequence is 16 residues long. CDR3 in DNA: TGCAGCGTACACTACGAGGGAGAGCGAAGCTCCTACGAGCAGTACTTC. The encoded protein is CSVHYEGERSSYEQYF.

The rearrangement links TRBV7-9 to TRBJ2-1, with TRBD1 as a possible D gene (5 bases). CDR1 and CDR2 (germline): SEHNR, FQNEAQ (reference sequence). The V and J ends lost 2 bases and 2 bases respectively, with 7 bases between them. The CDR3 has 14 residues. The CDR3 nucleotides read TGTGCCAGCAGCTTACCAGGGCCCTACAATGAGCAGTTCTTC. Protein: CASSLPGPYNEQFF.